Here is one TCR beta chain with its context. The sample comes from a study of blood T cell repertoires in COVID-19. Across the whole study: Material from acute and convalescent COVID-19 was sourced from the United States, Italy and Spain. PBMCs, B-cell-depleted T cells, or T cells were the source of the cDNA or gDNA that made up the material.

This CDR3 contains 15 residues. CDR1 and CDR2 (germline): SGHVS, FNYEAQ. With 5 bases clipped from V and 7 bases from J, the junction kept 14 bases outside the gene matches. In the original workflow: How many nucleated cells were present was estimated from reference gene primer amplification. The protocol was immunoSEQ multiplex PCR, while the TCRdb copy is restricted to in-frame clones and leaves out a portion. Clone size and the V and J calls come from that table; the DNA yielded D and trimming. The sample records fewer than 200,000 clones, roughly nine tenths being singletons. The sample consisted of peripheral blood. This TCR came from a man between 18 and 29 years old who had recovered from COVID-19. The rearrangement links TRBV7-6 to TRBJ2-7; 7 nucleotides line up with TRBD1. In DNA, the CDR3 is TGTGCCAGCAGCATGTCGACAGGGTTGGCGCGGGAGCAGTACTTC. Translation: CASSMSTGLAREQYF.